These 17 T cell receptor beta chains were all obtained from the same sample, sequenced in a study of T cell changes during pregnancy in multiple sclerosis. The repertoire was sequenced with immunoSEQ multiplex PCR; TCRdb's copy has only in-frame clones and lacks some. The table has 18,000 or so clones, roughly 91% seen once. Sequences were derived from CD4+ T cells from peripheral blood mononuclear cells, sampled in the first trimester of pregnancy. Receptor source: a female donor in good health, enrolled as a control in a pregnancy study.

The chain carries TRBV7-2 and TRBJ2-7; D possibly corresponds to TRBD2 (5 bases). V was shortened by 5 bases and J by 2 bases, with 13 bases between the two germline ends. There are 14 residues in the CDR3. The germline V gene encodes CDR1 SGHTA and CDR2 FQGNSA. The CDR3 sequence: CASSALAWTYEQYF. CDR3 bases: TGTGCCAGCAGCGCCTTAGCGTGGACCTACGAGCAGTACTTC.

The DNA of the CDR3 is TGTGCCAGCTCACCAGGGACAGTAGGTCGAGAGACCCAGTACTTC. Amino acid sequence: CASSPGTVGRETQYF. The V and J genes are TRBV18 and TRBJ2-5; 7 bases are a match to TRBD1. The CDR3 loop spans 15 amino acids. The ends lost 2 bases at V and 4 bases at J; junction bases unmatched: 7. Germline-derived CDR1 and CDR2 are KGHSH and LQKENI. Full variable domain (rest looked up from reference TRBV18 and TRBJ2-5): NAGVMQNPRHLVRRRGQEARLRCSPMKGHSHVYWYRQLPEEGLKFMVYLQKENIIDESGMPKERFSAEFPKEGPSILRIQQVVRGDSAAYFCASSPGTVGRETQYFGPGTRLLVL.

The chain couples TRBV6-5 to TRBJ2-3; D is unclear. Trimming took off 3 bases at V and 4 bases at J, with 5 bases between the two ends. CDR1 is MNHEY, CDR2 SVGAGI, per germline. The CDR3 has 12 amino acids. DNA of the CDR3: TGTGCCAGCAGTTATAATTCAGATACGCAGTATTTT. Its protein product is CASSYNSDTQYF.

The rearrangement links TRBV5-4 to TRBJ2-1; 15 bases are a match to TRBD2. The CDR3 length is 19 residues. The germline V gene encodes CDR1 SGHNT and CDR2 YYREEE (reference sequence). The V and J ends lost 6 bases and 2 bases, in that order; junction bases with no gene match: 12. The CDR3 loop reads CASTLGTSGGPGAYNEQFF. In nucleotides, the CDR3 is TGTGCCAGCACCCTCGGGACTAGCGGGGGGCCAGGGGCCTACAATGAGCAGTTCTTC. The variable domain in full, with the rest retrieved from reference TRBV5-4 and TRBJ2-1, is ETGVTQSPTHLIKTRGQQVTLRCSSQSGHNTVSWYQQALGQGPQFIFQYYREEENGRGNFPPRFSGLQFPNYSSELNVNALELDDSALYLCASTLGTSGGPGAYNEQFFGPGTRLTVL.

The chain uses TRBV25-1 and TRBJ1-2; D perhaps matches TRBD1 (5 bases). Germline-derived CDR1 and CDR2 are MGHDK and SYGVNS. This CDR3 region has 16 residues. V lost 5 bases, J lost 8 bases, and 24 bases lay in between. The CDR3 region is CASSLPGLSSVLGYTF. CDR3 nucleotide sequence: TGTGCCAGCAGTCTCCCGGGACTTTCCTCCGTTCTAGGCTACACCTTC.

This clone was picked up one time. The chain links TRBV19 to TRBJ2-6; D uncertain. CDR3 length: 13 amino acids. V was pared by 4 bases and J by 5 bases, with 6 bases between. CDR1 is LNHDA and CDR2 is SQIVND in the germline V gene (reference sequence). The CDR3 sequence: CASSRLRANVLTF. CDR3 bases: TGTGCCAGTAGTAGGCTCCGGGCCAACGTCCTGACTTTC.

This chain links TRBV19 with TRBJ2-5; weak D call: TRBD1 (6 bases). The germline V gene encodes CDR1 LNHDA and CDR2 SQIVND (reference sequence). Deletions cut 5 bases from V and 2 bases from J, with 12 bases between. The CDR3 contains 14 residues. The CDR3 is CASSGPGHQETQYF. CDR3 in DNA: TGTGCCAGTAGTGGTCCGGGACATCAAGAGACCCAGTACTTC.

Turning to this clone: This same CDR3 is encoded by further DNA sequences in the sample. The chain links TRBV5-1 to TRBJ1-6; 9 nucleotides agree with TRBD1. This CDR3 region has 16 residues. Germline V gene data show CDR1 as SGHRS and CDR2 as YFSETQ. Trimming at V came to 0 bases and at J to 6 bases, leaving 4 bases not matched to a gene. CDR3 DNA sequence: TGCGCCAGCAGCTTGGAATTGGGACAGGGTAATTCACCCCTCCACTTT. The encoded protein is CASSLELGQGNSPLHF.

V usage is TRBV2 and J usage is TRBJ2-3, with D tentatively TRBD2 (6 bases). The ends were cut back, 10 bases at V and 1 base at J, with 18 bases in the middle. The CDR3 runs to 15 residues. The germline CDR1 and CDR2 sequences are SNHLY and FYNNEI. CDR3 region: CATKPSGYGTDTQYF. CDR3 in DNA: TGTGCCACCAAACCCAGCGGGTACGGCACAGATACGCAGTATTTT.

The chain is built from TRBV27 and TRBJ1-5; D unresolved. Germline CDR1 MNHEY, CDR2 SMNVEV (reference sequence). The CDR3 has 13 amino acids. Trimming shortened V by 2 bases and J by 7 bases, and 9 bases separated the two germline ends. CDR3 sequence reads: CASSLVRGQPQHF. The CDR3 region has the DNA TGTGCCAGCAGTTTAGTACGCGGGCAGCCCCAGCATTTT.

J is TRBJ1-1 and V is TRBV27; 8 bases map to TRBD1. Germline loops: CDR1 MNHEY, CDR2 SMNVEV (reference sequence). The CDR3 is 14 amino acids. The V segment lost 5 bases and the J segment 1 base; nucleotides outside the gene matches: 3. CDR3 sequence (DNA): TGTGCCAGCAGTCCCAGGGGGCAGAACACTGAAGCTTTCTTT. It translates to CASSPRGQNTEAFF.

This chain links TRBV7-9 with TRBJ2-7; D remains ambiguous. CDR3 length equals 14 residues. Germline V CDR1 and CDR2: SEHNR, FQNEAQ (reference sequence). Trimming cost V 0 bases and J 0 bases, with 6 bases left between them. Here the CDR3 reads CASSLAPSSYEQYF. The CDR3 region has the DNA TGTGCCAGCAGCTTAGCCCCGAGCTCCTACGAGCAGTACTTC.

V is TRBV28 and J is TRBJ1-2; no definite D call. The V gene's germline CDR1 is MDHEN and CDR2 SYDVKM. This CDR3 contains 14 residues. V was pared by 7 bases and J by 0 bases, with 12 bases between. CDR3 loop: CASMEGSANYGYTF. The CDR3 coding sequence is TGTGCCAGCATGGAGGGATCAGCTAACTATGGCTACACCTTC.

The chain carries TRBV7-8 and TRBJ2-3, with 11 bases matching TRBD2. Trimming removed 6 bases from V and 6 bases from J; junction bases left unmatched: 8. The CDR3 covers 15 residues. Germline CDR1 is SGHVS and CDR2 is FQNEAQ. DNA of the CDR3: TGTGCCAGCAGACCAACTAGCGGGGGATGGGATACGCAGTATTTT. Translation: CASRPTSGGWDTQYF.

The chain is built from TRBV6-5 and TRBJ2-7, with 12 bases that match TRBD2. With V trimmed by 8 bases and J by 0 bases, 5 bases remained unmatched. This CDR3 is 15 amino acids long. CDR1 and CDR2 (germline): MNHEY, SVGAGI. CDR3 region: CASGPSGRASYEQYF. The CDR3 DNA reads as TGTGCCAGCGGGCCTAGCGGGAGGGCCTCCTACGAGCAGTACTTC.

The chain combines TRBV9 with TRBJ1-4; 8 nucleotides agree with TRBD1. J gave up 0 bases and V 4 bases, and 5 bases lay outside the gene matches. Germline V gene lookup returns CDR1 SGDLS and CDR2 YYNGEE. There are 16 residues in the CDR3. The CDR3 nucleotides read TGTGCCAGCAGCCCTTCACAGGGGGCAACTAATGAAAAACTGTTTTTT. Amino acids: CASSPSQGATNEKLFF.

The chain links TRBV5-1 to TRBJ2-7; 11 nucleotides line up with TRBD2. Trimming at V came to 1 base and at J to 1 base, leaving 7 bases not matched to a gene. This CDR3 has 17 amino acids. Germline-derived CDR1 and CDR2 are SGHRS and YFSETQ. CDR3 sequence reads: CASSLLAGGMRSYEQYF. The CDR3 nucleotides read TGCGCCAGCAGCTTGCTAGCGGGAGGTATGCGGTCCTACGAGCAGTACTTC.